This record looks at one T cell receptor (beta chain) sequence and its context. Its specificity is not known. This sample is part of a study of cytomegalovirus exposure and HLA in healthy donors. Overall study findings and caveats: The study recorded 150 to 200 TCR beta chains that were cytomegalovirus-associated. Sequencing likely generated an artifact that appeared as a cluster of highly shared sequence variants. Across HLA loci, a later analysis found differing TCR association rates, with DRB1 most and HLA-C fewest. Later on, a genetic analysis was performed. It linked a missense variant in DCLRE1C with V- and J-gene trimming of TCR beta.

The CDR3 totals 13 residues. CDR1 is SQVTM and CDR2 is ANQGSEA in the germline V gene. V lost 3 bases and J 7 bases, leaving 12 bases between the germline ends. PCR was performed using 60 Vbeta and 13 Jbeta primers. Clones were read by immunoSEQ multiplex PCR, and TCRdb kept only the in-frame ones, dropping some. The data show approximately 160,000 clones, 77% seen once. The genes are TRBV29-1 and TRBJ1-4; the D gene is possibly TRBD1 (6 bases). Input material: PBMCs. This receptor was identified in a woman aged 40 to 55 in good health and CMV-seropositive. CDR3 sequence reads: CSVEGQGSEKLFF. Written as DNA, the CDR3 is TGCAGCGTTGAGGGGCAGGGGAGTGAAAAACTGTTTTTT.